Shown below are 9 T cell receptor beta chains from a single sample sequenced in a study of regulatory T cells in long-lasting Graves disease. TCR beta libraries were built with iRepertoire HTBI primers and Arm-PCR of CDR3 regions. TCRdb reprocessed the multiplex PCR reads with MiXCR, giving one entry per CDR3 protein. The table shows hundreds of thousands of distinct CDR3 sequences, with around 17% occurring only once. Time point given: newly diagnosed GD, antithyroid drugs for less than 3 months. PBMCs were the source of the RNA used for TCR sequencing. The sample was also reused in another study, on T cells in Graves' hyperthyroidism and ophthalmopathy.

This specimen consisted of peripheral blood mononuclear cells (PBMCs), obtained at new diagnosis, from a patient treated with antithyroid drugs. The receptors shown here come from a man between 35 and 55 years old with Graves disease.

The rearrangement links TRBV3-1 to TRBJ2-2; no clear D. The V end lost 2 bases, the J end lost 6 bases, and 19 bases lay between the germline ends. The CDR3 runs to 17 residues. CDR1 is LGHDT, CDR2 YNNKEL, per germline (reference sequence). CDR3 residues: CASSQLGDPTRAGELFF. CDR3 nucleotide sequence: TGTGCCAGCAGCCAATTGGGTGACCCGACGAGAGCCGGGGAGCTGTTTTTT.

This clonotype was counted ten times or more. The CDR3 region is CASGDWSSTDTQYF. The CDR3 DNA sequence: TGTGCCAGCGGGGACTGGTCTAGCACAGATACGCAGTATTTT. The chain employs TRBV6-1 and TRBJ2-3, with D perhaps TRBD2 (6 bases). The CDR3 totals 14 residues. CDR1 is MNHNS, CDR2 SASEGT, per germline. V was pared by 8 bases and J by 0 bases, with 12 bases between.

This clonotype was seen at least ten times. The chain is built from TRBV28 and TRBJ2-1; 11 bases agree with TRBD2. From germline, CDR1 is MDHEN and CDR2 SYDVKM. The V segment lost 5 bases and the J segment 2 bases; nucleotides outside the gene matches: 5. The CDR3 consists of 16 residues. CDR3: CASSITSGGPYNEQFF. In nucleotides, the CDR3 is TGTGCCAGCAGTATAACTAGCGGGGGACCCTACAATGAGCAGTTCTTC.

This clonotype has a count of ten or more. The chain uses TRBV3-1 and TRBJ2-1; D is possibly TRBD1 (5 bases). The CDR3 spans 13 residues. CDR1 is LGHDT and CDR2 is YNNKEL in the germline V gene (reference sequence). Trimming removed 3 bases at V and 4 bases at J, with 7 bases between. In DNA form, the CDR3 reads TGTGCCAGCAGCCACCAGGGTTACAATGAGCAGTTCTTC. Protein product: CASSHQGYNEQFF.

This clonotype was observed many times. This chain's CDR3 is CASSYKPMGLSNSPLHF. The CDR3 DNA sequence: TGTGCCAGCAGTTACAAGCCGATGGGCCTTTCCAATTCACCCCTCCACTTT. The chain couples TRBV6-5 to TRBJ1-6; D is unresolved. V was cut by 2 bases and J by 7 bases, with 18 bases left in between. The CDR3 loop spans 17 amino acids. Germline V CDR1 and CDR2: MNHEY, SVGAGI.

V usage is TRBV3-1 and J usage is TRBJ2-2; D not certain. This CDR3 region has 18 residues. The V end lost 0 bases, the J end lost 5 bases, and 19 bases lay between the germline ends. From germline, CDR1 is LGHDT and CDR2 YNNKEL (reference sequence). CDR3 sequence reads: CASSQDAARRTTTGELFF. The CDR3 nucleotides read TGTGCCAGCAGCCAAGACGCTGCGCGGCGGACCACTACCGGGGAGCTGTTTTTT.

This clonotype came up many times. The V call is TRBV27, the J call TRBJ1-5, with 12 bases lining up with TRBD1. The germline gives CDR1 MNHEY, CDR2 SMNVEV (reference sequence). The CDR3 length is 14 residues. The V gene end was trimmed by 2 bases and the J gene end by 9 bases; junction bases not matched to a gene: 2. The CDR3 loop reads CASSLRGQGAPQHF. The CDR3 DNA is TGTGCCAGCAGTTTAAGGGGACAGGGGGCGCCCCAGCATTTT.

Many counts were recorded for this clonotype. The chain is built from TRBV3-1 and TRBJ2-5, with D possibly TRBD1 on 6 matching bases. Trimming shortened V by 8 bases and J by 5 bases, and 15 bases separated the two germline ends. The length of the CDR3 is 13 residues. Looked up from germline, CDR1 is LGHDT and CDR2 is YNNKEL (reference sequence). CDR3 sequence: CASGVRGEETQYF. CDR3 in DNA: TGTGCCAGCGGGGTCAGGGGAGAGGAGACCCAGTACTTC.

The chain couples TRBV15 to TRBJ1-6, with 9 bases aligning to TRBD1. Germline values: CDR1 LNHNV, CDR2 YYDKDF (reference sequence). Unmatched junction bases numbered 2, after V lost 5 bases and J lost 9 bases. The CDR3 loop spans 13 amino acids. The CDR3 region is CATSGTGLSPLHF. The CDR3 bases are TGTGCCACCAGCGGGACAGGGCTTTCACCCCTCCACTTT. Full variable domain (outside the CDR3, taken from reference TRBV15 and TRBJ1-6): DAMVIQNPRYQVTQFGKPVTLSCSQTLNHNVMYWYQQKSSQAPKLLFHYYDKDFNNEADTPDNFQSRRPNTSFCFLDIRSPGLGDTAMYLCATSGTGLSPLHFGNGTRLTVT.